These 5 T cell receptor beta chains came from one sample sequenced in a study of shared clonotypes between healthy human individuals. Data came from immunoSEQ multiplex PCR; TCRdb stores just in-frame clones and leaves some out. The sample yields about 1.5 million clones, 95% to 99% seen once. The sample comprised naive CD4+ T cells sorted from blood. Described subset: CD45RA+ positively selected. Receptors originate from a man aged 25-45 years in good health.

The chain has TRBV29-1 and TRBJ2-3; the D gene is possibly TRBD1 (5 bases). The CDR3 has 17 residues. The germline V and J ends were trimmed by 2 bases and 2 bases, with 20 bases remaining between them. Per germline, CDR1 SQVTM and CDR2 ANQGSEA. The CDR3 sequence: CSVEKSGAGSFTDTQYF. In DNA, the CDR3 is TGCAGCGTTGAAAAGTCGGGCGCAGGGTCCTTCACAGATACGCAGTATTTT.

The chain has TRBV4-1 and TRBJ2-1; the match to TRBD2 covers 11 bases. Germline V gene lookup returns CDR1 MGHRA and CDR2 YSYEKL. V shed 4 bases and J 4 bases; nucleotides not matched to a gene: 3. The CDR3 is made up of 15 amino acids. The CDR3 nucleotides read TGCGCCAGCAGCCCAACTAGCGGGAGATACAATGAGCAGTTCTTC. Translated, it gives CASSPTSGRYNEQFF.

CDR3: CATPGGGRSTEAFF. CDR3 DNA: TGTGCCACCCCGGGGGGGGGAAGAAGCACTGAAGCTTTCTTT. The rearrangement joins TRBV6-1 to TRBJ1-1; TRBD1 might be the D (5 bases). The V and J ends lost 10 bases and 4 bases respectively, with 19 bases between them. CDR3 length: 14 amino acids. Germline lookup yields CDR1 MNHNS and CDR2 SASEGT.

V gene TRBV7-2 combines with J gene TRBJ2-5, with D perhaps assigned TRBD1 or TRBD2 (6 bases each). Germline V gene data show CDR1 as SGHTA and CDR2 as FQGNSA. The CDR3 has 14 residues. V shed 6 bases and J shed 4 bases, with 15 bases lying between them. CDR3 DNA: TGTGCCAGCAGTCTAGCCAGGGGAGGAGAGACCCAGTACTTC. It translates to CASSLARGGETQYF.

The rearrangement uses TRBV2 and TRBJ2-3, with 9 bases aligning to TRBD2. In germline, CDR1 is SNHLY, CDR2 FYNNEI. V was pared by 8 bases and J by 7 bases, with 13 bases of the junction left unmatched. This CDR3 contains 15 residues. DNA for the CDR3: TGTGCCAGCGGCCAAGGGGCTAGCGGGACGAATACGCAGTATTTT. This encodes CASGQGASGTNTQYF.